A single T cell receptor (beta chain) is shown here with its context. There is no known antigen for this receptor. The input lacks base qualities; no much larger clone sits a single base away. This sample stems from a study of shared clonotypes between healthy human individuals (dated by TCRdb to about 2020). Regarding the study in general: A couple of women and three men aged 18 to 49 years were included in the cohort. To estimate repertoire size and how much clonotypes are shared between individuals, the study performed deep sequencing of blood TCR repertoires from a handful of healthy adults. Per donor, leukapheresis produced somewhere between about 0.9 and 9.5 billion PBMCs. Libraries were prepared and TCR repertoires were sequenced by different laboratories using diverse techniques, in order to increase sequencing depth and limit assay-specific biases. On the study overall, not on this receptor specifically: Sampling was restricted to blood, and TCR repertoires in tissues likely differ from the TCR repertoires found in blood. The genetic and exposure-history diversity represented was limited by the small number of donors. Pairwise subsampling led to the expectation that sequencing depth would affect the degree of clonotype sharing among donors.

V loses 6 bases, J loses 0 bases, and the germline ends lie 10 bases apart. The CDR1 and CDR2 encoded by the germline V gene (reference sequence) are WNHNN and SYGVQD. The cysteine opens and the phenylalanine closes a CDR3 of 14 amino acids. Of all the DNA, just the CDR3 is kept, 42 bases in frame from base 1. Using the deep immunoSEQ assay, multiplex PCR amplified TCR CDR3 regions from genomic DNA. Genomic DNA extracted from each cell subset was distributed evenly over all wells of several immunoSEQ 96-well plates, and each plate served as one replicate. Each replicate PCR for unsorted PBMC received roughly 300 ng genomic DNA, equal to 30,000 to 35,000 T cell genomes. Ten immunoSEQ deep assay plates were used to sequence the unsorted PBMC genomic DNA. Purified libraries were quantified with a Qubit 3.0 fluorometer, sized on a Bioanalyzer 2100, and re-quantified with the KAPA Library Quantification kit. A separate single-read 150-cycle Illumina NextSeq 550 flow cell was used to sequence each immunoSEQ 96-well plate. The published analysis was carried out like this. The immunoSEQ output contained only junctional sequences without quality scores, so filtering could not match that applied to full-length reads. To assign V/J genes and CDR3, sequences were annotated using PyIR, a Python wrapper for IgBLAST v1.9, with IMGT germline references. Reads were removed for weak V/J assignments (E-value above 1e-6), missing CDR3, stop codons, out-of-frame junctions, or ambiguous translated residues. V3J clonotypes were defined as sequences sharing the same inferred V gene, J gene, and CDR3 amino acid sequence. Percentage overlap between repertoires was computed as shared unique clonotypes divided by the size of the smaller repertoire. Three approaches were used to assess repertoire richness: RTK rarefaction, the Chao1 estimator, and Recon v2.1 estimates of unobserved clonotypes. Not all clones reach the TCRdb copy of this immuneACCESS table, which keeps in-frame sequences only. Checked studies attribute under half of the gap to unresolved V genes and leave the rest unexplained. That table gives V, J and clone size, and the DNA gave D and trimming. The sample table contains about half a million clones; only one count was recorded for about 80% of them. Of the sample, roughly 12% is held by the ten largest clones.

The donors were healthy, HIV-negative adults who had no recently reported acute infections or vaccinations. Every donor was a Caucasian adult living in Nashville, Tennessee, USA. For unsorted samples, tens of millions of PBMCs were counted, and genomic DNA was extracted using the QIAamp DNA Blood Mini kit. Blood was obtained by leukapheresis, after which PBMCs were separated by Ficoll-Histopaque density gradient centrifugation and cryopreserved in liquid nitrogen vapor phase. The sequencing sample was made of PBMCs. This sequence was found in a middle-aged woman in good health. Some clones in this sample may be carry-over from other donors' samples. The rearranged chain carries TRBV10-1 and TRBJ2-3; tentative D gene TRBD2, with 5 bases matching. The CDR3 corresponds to CASRSGTSTDTQYF. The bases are TGCGCCAGCAGAAGCGGTACTAGCACAGATACGCAGTATTTT.